The present entry profiles one T cell receptor beta chain with its context. Its antigen remains unknown. The germline CDR1 and CDR2 sequences are PRHDT and FYEKMQ (reference sequence). The CDR3 runs to 19 residues. The V and J ends lost 2 bases and 5 bases, in that order; junction bases with no gene match: 16. This sample was taken from a study of shared clonotypes between healthy human individuals. The study, taken as a whole, reports: Blood was the sole source, and tissue repertoires probably differ.

Libraries were prepared by immunoSEQ multiplex PCR; TCRdb keeps only in-frame clonotypes and omits some of them. The sample gives some 2 million clones, 85% to 95% of which show up once; roughly 0.13% is in the top ten. The sequence came from a man younger than 35 in good health. V is TRBV13 and J is TRBJ2-5, with TRBD2 matching 11 bases. Sequencing was performed on naive CD4+ T cells sorted from blood. The subset is: CD45RA+ positively selected. For the CDR3, the DNA is TGTGCCAGCAGCTTAAACCAATGGCGAGTAGCGGGAGGGAAGGAGACCCAGTACTTC. The encoded protein is CASSLNQWRVAGGKETQYF. The variable domain in full, with the rest retrieved from reference TRBV13 and TRBJ2-5, is AAGVIQSPRHLIKEKRETATLKCYPIPRHDTVYWYQQGPGQDPQFLISFYEKMQSDKGSIPDRFSAQQFSDYHSELNMSSLELGDSALYFCASSLNQWRVAGGKETQYFGPGTRLLVL.